The 24 T cell receptor beta chains below were found in one sample sequenced in a study of post-analysis software for immune sequencing data. No antigen has been identified for these receptors. Findings of the study overall: A handful of TRBV segments were significantly more frequent in patients than in controls. TRBV5-6, TRBV5-1 and TRBV20-1 were among these segments.

Unique molecular identifiers were present in the TCR beta cDNA libraries. TCRdb re-called the PCR reads with MiXCR, one entry per CDR3 protein. The sample records 750,000 to 950,000 distinct CDR3 sequences, about 57% being singletons. Source material: blood. The receptors derive from a girl under 18 with multiple sclerosis.

This clonotype was counted once. The V gene is TRBV7-2, the J gene TRBJ2-5; perhaps TRBD1 as D (5 bases). CDR1 is SGHTA, CDR2 FQGNSA, per germline. The length of the CDR3 is 15 residues. V shed 5 bases and J shed 5 bases, with 18 bases lying between them. The CDR3 reads CASSRGRSNRETQYF. The CDR3 nucleotides are TGTGCCAGCAGCAGGGGAAGGAGTAATCGGGAGACCCAGTACTTC.

This clonotype was found a few times. The V gene is TRBV29-1, the J gene TRBJ2-5; unclear D gene. V was pared by 4 bases and J by 2 bases, with 11 bases between. This CDR3 is 13 amino acids long. Per germline, CDR1 SQVTM and CDR2 ANQGSEA. The CDR3 DNA reads as TGCAGCGTTGGAGGAGCTCAACAAGAGACCCAGTACTTC. It specifies CSVGGAQQETQYF.

This clonotype was detected only a few times. This chain uses TRBV7-8 with TRBJ2-3; 10 nucleotides agree with TRBD1. After removal of 3 bases from V and 4 bases from J, the junction contained 10 bases not matched to a gene. Germline V CDR1 and CDR2: SGHVS, FQNEAQ. This CDR3 has 17 amino acids. The chain's CDR3 is CASSFFRDRGVADTQYF. The CDR3 bases are TGTGCCAGCAGCTTCTTCCGGGACAGGGGAGTGGCAGATACGCAGTATTTT.

This clonotype came up once. CDR3 protein: CASGQQANYGYTF. CDR3 in DNA: TGCGCCAGCGGTCAACAGGCTAACTATGGCTACACCTTC. The chain links TRBV4-1 to TRBJ1-2; D is perhaps TRBD1 (5 bases). Germline CDR1 MGHRA, CDR2 YSYEKL. The ends were cut back, 8 bases at V and 0 bases at J, with 10 bases in the middle. The CDR3 has 13 amino acids.

A single count supports this clonotype. The chain uses TRBV7-9 and TRBJ2-7; TRBD1 agrees at 8 bases. There are 15 residues in the CDR3. Trimming cost V 5 bases and J 0 bases; bases outside gene matches: 6. Germline V gene lookup returns CDR1 SEHNR and CDR2 FQNEAQ (reference sequence). The CDR3 sequence is CASSRQGQFSYEQYF. In nucleotides, the CDR3 is TGTGCCAGCAGCCGACAGGGGCAGTTCTCCTACGAGCAGTACTTC.

This clonotype occurred a few times. J is TRBJ2-7 and V is TRBV7-9; tentatively, D is TRBD2 (5 bases). The CDR3 loop spans 11 amino acids. Germline V CDR1 and CDR2: SEHNR, FQNEAQ (reference sequence). V lost 6 bases and J 10 bases, leaving 13 bases between the germline ends. For the CDR3, the DNA is TGTGCCAGCAGTCCGGGGAGCCCCCAGTACTTC. Encoded protein: CASSPGSPQYF. Supplemented by reference TRBV7-9 and TRBJ2-7, the full variable domain reads DTGVSQNPRHKITKRGQNVTFRCDPISEHNRLYWYRQTLGQGPEFLTYFQNEAQLEKSRLLSDRFSAERPKGSFSTLEIQRTEQGDSAMYLCASSPGSPQYFGPGTRLTVT.

The chain employs TRBV2 and TRBJ2-1; 7 nucleotides line up with TRBD2. The V segment lost 8 bases and the J segment 5 bases; nucleotides outside the gene matches: 3. CDR3 length equals 12 residues. The germline CDR1 and CDR2 sequences are SNHLY and FYNNEI. CDR3 sequence (DNA): TGTGCCAGCGGACTAGGGGACAATGAGCAGTTCTTC. This sequence encodes CASGLGDNEQFF. The full variable domain, in which reference TRBV2 and TRBJ2-1 provide the parts outside the CDR3, is EPEVTQTPSHQVTQMGQEVILRCVPISNHLYFYWYRQILGQKVEFLVSFYNNEISEKSEIFDDQFSVERPDGSNFTLKIRSTKLEDSAMYFCASGLGDNEQFFGPGTRLTVL.

This clonotype was found once. The V and J genes are TRBV6-5 and TRBJ1-2; D perhaps matches TRBD1 (6 bases). The CDR3 consists of 15 residues. The V and J ends lost 4 bases and 2 bases respectively, with 14 bases between them. Looked up from germline, CDR1 is MNHEY and CDR2 is SVGAGI. CDR3 loop: CASSWLVGQNYGYTF. CDR3 bases: TGTGCCAGCAGTTGGCTCGTCGGACAGAACTATGGCTACACCTTC.

The rearrangement uses TRBV3-1 and TRBJ1-2; 7 bases agree with TRBD1. CDR1 is LGHDT, CDR2 YNNKEL, per germline (reference sequence). CDR3 length: 15 amino acids. The junction had 8 bases not matched to a gene; V was cut back by 1 base and J by 6 bases. In DNA form, the CDR3 reads TGTGCCAGCAGCCAAGGGACAGGCGGAAGGGATGGCTACACCTTC. It translates to CASSQGTGGRDGYTF.

The chain employs TRBV18 and TRBJ1-2; D gene uncertain. This CDR3 spans 12 amino acids. V lost 1 base to trimming and J lost 8 bases, with 8 bases between them. CDR1 and CDR2 (germline): KGHSH, LQKENI. This CDR3 is CASSPQEGGYTF. The CDR3 DNA is TGTGCCAGCTCACCACAGGAAGGAGGCTACACCTTC.

This clonotype was picked up a small number of times. The V call is TRBV2, the J call TRBJ2-4; a possible D gene is TRBD2 (6 bases). Judging by the DNA end, TRBJ2-7 fits better; the J call may be wrong. CDR3 size: 13 residues. Germline CDR1 SNHLY, CDR2 FYNNEI. Written as DNA, the CDR3 is TGTGCCAGCACCGGCGGGACGACCTACGAGCAGTACTTC. Amino acids: CASTGGTTYEQYF.

This clonotype was detected only a few times. V gene TRBV2 combines with J gene TRBJ2-3; 8 nucleotides agree with TRBD1. Per germline, CDR1 SNHLY and CDR2 FYNNEI. V lost 5 bases to trimming and J lost 0 bases; unmatched junction nucleotides: 13. CDR3 length equals 18 residues. The CDR3 DNA reads as TGTGCCAGCAGTTCCAAGGACAGGGCCTATTCTAGCACAGATACGCAGTATTTT. It specifies CASSSKDRAYSSTDTQYF. The whole variable domain, filled in from reference TRBV2 and TRBJ2-3, reads EPEVTQTPSHQVTQMGQEVILRCVPISNHLYFYWYRQILGQKVEFLVSFYNNEISEKSEIFDDQFSVERPDGSNFTLKIRSTKLEDSAMYFCASSSKDRAYSSTDTQYFGPGTRLTVL.

Here the CDR3 reads CASSPYRQGYTF. In nucleotides, the CDR3 is TGTGCCAGCAGCCCTTACCGACAAGGCTACACCTTC. The J gene is TRBJ1-2, the V gene TRBV7-2, with D hard to call. Germline V gives CDR1 SGHTA, CDR2 FQGNSA. V lost 5 bases, J lost 8 bases, and 12 bases lay in between. The CDR3 totals 12 residues.

The chain joins TRBV12-3 or TRBV12-4 to TRBJ2-2; D perhaps matches TRBD2 (6 bases). This CDR3 is 16 amino acids long. Trimming left V 6 bases short and J 6 bases short, with 20 bases between. As DNA, the CDR3 is TGTGCCAGCAGCCCTTGGGGGGAGCGGGCGTCCGGGGAGCTGTTTTTT. Translating gives CASSPWGERASGELFF.

This clonotype has a handful of counts. V and J are TRBV9 and TRBJ2-6, with 11 positions matching TRBD2. The CDR3 runs to 19 residues. CDR1 is SGDLS and CDR2 is YYNGEE in the germline V gene. V lost 0 bases, J lost 4 bases, and 9 bases stayed unmatched. The CDR3 protein is CASSVVSGGASAGANVLTF. CDR3 nucleotides: TGTGCCAGCAGCGTAGTTAGCGGGGGGGCCTCCGCAGGGGCCAACGTCCTGACTTTC.

The chain links TRBV9 to TRBJ2-7; 10 nucleotides align to TRBD2. This CDR3 spans 15 amino acids. The V gene end was trimmed by 3 bases and the J gene end by 2 bases; junction bases not matched to a gene: 5. Per germline, CDR1 SGDLS and CDR2 YYNGEE. DNA for the CDR3: TGTGCCAGCAGCGCAGTAGCGGGAGGACCCTACGAGCAGTACTTC. Protein: CASSAVAGGPYEQYF. Full variable domain (rest looked up from reference TRBV9 and TRBJ2-7): DSGVTQTPKHLITATGQRVTLRCSPRSGDLSVYWYQQSLDQGLQFLIQYYNGEERAKGNILERFSAQQFPDLHSELNLSSLELGDSALYFCASSAVAGGPYEQYFGPGTRLTVT.

The chain has TRBV5-1 and TRBJ1-1; no reliable D call. The CDR3 spans 16 residues. V was clipped by 0 bases and J by 0 bases, with 12 bases between them. Germline lookup yields CDR1 SGHRS and CDR2 YFSETQ. The CDR3 sequence: CASSLVAARLNTEAFF. In nucleotides, the CDR3 is TGCGCCAGCAGCTTGGTGGCAGCTCGGTTGAACACTGAAGCTTTCTTT.

This clonotype was seen repeatedly, ten times or more. J is TRBJ2-7 and V is TRBV5-5; 9 positions agree with TRBD2. Germline V lookup: CDR1 SGHKS, CDR2 YYEKEE (reference sequence). The CDR3 extends over 16 amino acids. V lost 5 bases and J lost 0; bases outside the gene matches: 9. CDR3: CASSLGLAGSSYEQYF. Written as DNA, the CDR3 is TGTGCCAGCAGTTTAGGTCTAGCGGGAAGCTCCTACGAGCAGTACTTC.

This clonotype has only a few counts. This sequence joins TRBV3-1 and TRBJ2-5; 11 bases agree with TRBD2. This CDR3 region has 14 residues. Germline V gene data show CDR1 as LGHDT and CDR2 as YNNKEL (reference sequence). J lost 6 bases, V lost 2 bases, and 2 bases had no gene match. The CDR3 protein is CASSQTSGRQTQYF. In nucleotides, the CDR3 is TGTGCCAGCAGCCAAACTAGCGGGAGACAGACCCAGTACTTC.

This chain joins TRBV20-1 and TRBJ1-2; 9 bases are a match to TRBD1. Germline loops: CDR1 DFQATT, CDR2 SNEGSKA (reference sequence). The CDR3 sequence is 13 residues long. The V segment lost 6 bases and the J segment 7 bases; nucleotides outside the gene matches: 9. This CDR3 is CSAPDRGGTGYTF. The CDR3 nucleotides are TGCAGTGCGCCGGACAGGGGAGGAACTGGCTACACCTTC.

This rearrangement joins TRBV29-1 to TRBJ2-7; D is ambiguous. The CDR3 has 12 residues. Per the germline V gene, CDR1 is SQVTM and CDR2 is ANQGSEA. The ends were cut back, 7 bases at V and 6 bases at J, with 16 bases in the middle. CDR3 coding DNA: TGCAGCGCACATGTCAGTAGGGTCGAGCAGTACTTC. Its protein product is CSAHVSRVEQYF.

The V gene is TRBV18, the J gene TRBJ2-4; 8 bases line up with TRBD1. In germline, CDR1 is KGHSH, CDR2 LQKENI. The CDR3 extends over 17 amino acids. Trimming removed 0 bases from V and 7 bases from J; junction bases left unmatched: 11. CDR3 sequence: CASSPPDLRQGRNIQYF. The CDR3 nucleotides are TGTGCCAGCTCACCACCAGACCTGAGACAGGGGCGTAACATTCAGTACTTC.

There are a few counts of this clonotype. This rearrangement joins TRBV20-1 to TRBJ2-5, with TRBD1 matching 9 bases. This CDR3 is built from 14 residues. Germline CDR1 is DFQATT and CDR2 is SNEGSKA (reference sequence). Trimming cost V 4 bases and J 1 base; bases outside gene matches: 4. The CDR3, as DNA: TGCAGTGCTACAAAGGACAGGGGCCAAGAGACCCAGTACTTC. Translating gives CSATKDRGQETQYF.

Remarks on this clonotype: Being one base from a much bigger clone, this may be a read error. J is TRBJ1-2 and V is TRBV4-1, with D perhaps TRBD1 (6 bases). Trimming removed 8 bases at V and 8 bases at J, with 12 bases between. The CDR3 length is 11 residues. CDR1 and CDR2 (germline): MGHRA, YSYEKL. The CDR3, as DNA: TGCGCCAGCCAGGGGTGCCGGGGCTACACCTTC. Its translation is CASQGCRGYTF.